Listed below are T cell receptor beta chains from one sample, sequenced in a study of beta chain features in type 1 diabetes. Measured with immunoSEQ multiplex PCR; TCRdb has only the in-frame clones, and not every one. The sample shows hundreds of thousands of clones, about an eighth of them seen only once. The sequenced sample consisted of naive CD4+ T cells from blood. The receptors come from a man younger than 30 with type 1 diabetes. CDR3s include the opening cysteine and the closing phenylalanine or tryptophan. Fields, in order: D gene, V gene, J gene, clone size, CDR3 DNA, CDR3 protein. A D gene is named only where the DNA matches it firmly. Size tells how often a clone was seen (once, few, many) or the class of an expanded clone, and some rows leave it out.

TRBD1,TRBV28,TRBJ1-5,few,TGTGCCAGCAGCTCCGGACAGGGTGGTCAGCCCCAGCATTTT,CASSSGQGGQPQHF
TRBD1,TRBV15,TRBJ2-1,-,TGTGCCACCAGCAACGATCTCTGGGACAGGGGGCTAAACAATGAGCAGTTCTTC,CATSNDLWDRGLNNEQFF
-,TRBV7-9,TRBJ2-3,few,TGTGCCAGCAGCCCGAGGGGGGACTTTTTAACAGATACGCAGTATTTT,CASSPRGDFLTDTQYF
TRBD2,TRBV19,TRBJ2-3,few,TGTGCCAGTGGAAGCCTAGCGGAAAGCACAGATACGCAGTATTTT,CASGSLAESTDTQYF
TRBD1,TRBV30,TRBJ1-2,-,TGTGCCTGGAGTGTACGACAGGGCGGCTATGGCTACACCTTC,CAWSVRQGGYGYTF
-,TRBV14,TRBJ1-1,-,TGTACCAGCAGCCCCCGGACTGCTTGGGGATACTATGCTTTCTTT,CTSSPRTAWGYYAFF
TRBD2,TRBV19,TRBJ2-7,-,TGTGCCAGTTCTACTAGCGGGGCCCCATGGGAGCAGTACTTC,CASSTSGAPWEQYF
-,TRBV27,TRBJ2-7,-,TGTGCCAGCAGTCCCCGGGTGGAGGGGTGGTACGAGCAGTACTTC,CASSPRVEGWYEQYF
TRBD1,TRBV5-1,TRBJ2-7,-,TGCGCCAGCAGCTTCCAGGGGGACTCCTACGAGCAGTACTTC,CASSFQGDSYEQYF
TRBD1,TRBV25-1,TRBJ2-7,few,TGTGCCAGCAGTGAATCAGAAGGACAGGGAAACCCCTACGAGCAGTACTTC,CASSESEGQGNPYEQYF
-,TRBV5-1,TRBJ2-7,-,TGCGCCAGCAGCTTGGAATCAGGGGCTACCTACGAGCAGTACTTC,CASSLESGATYEQYF
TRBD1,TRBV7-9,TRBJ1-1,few,TGTGCCAGCAGCTTAGCTACAGGGGCGAACACTGAAGCTTTCTTT,CASSLATGANTEAFF
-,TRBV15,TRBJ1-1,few,TGTGCCACCAGGGGTATAGACACTGAAGCTTTCTTT,CATRGIDTEAFF
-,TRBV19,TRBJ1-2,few,TGTGCCAGCGGGGCGGGGATCTATGGCTACACCTTC,CASGAGIYGYTF
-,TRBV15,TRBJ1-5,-,TGTGCCACCAGCAGAGGGACAGTGAACAATCAGCCCCAGCATTTT,CATSRGTVNNQPQHF
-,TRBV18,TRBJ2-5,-,TGTGCCAGCTCCGGTAGGGCGGCGGTGGAGACCCAGTACTTC,CASSGRAAVETQYF
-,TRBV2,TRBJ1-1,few,TGTGCCAGCAGTGAGCTGGGGGTTGGAACTGAAGCTTTCTTT,CASSELGVGTEAFF
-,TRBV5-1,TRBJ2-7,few,TGCGCCAGCAGCTTGGAGGTTTTCGACGAGCAGTACTTC,CASSLEVFDEQYF
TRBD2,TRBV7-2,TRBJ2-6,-,TGTGCCAGCACCCCGGGGGGGTCCTCTGGGGCCAACGTCCTGACTTTC,CASTPGGSSGANVLTF
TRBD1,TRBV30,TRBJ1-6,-,TGTGCCTTAGACAGGGTGGAATCACCCCTCCACTTT,CALDRVESPLHF
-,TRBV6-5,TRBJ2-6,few,TGTGCCAGCAGTTTACGGACTGGGGCCAACGTCCTGACTTTC,CASSLRTGANVLTF
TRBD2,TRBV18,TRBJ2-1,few,TGTGCCAGCTCACCGGGGCTAGCGGGGAACGAGCAGTTCTTC,CASSPGLAGNEQFF
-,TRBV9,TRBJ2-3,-,TGTGCCAGCAGCGTAACGGAGGGGGGCACAGATACGCAGTATTTT,CASSVTEGGTDTQYF
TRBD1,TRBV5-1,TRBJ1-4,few,TGCGCCAGCAGCTTGGACAACAGGGGAGGAGAAAAACTGTTTTTT,CASSLDNRGGEKLFF
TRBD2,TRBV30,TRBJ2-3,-,TGTGCCTGGTCCCGGGGGGGGACCACAGATACGCAGTATTTT,CAWSRGGTTDTQYF
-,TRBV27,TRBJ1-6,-,TGTGCCAGCAGTTTGACAAGGGGCTCCTATAATTCACCCCTCCACTTT,CASSLTRGSYNSPLHF
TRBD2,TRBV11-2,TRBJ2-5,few,TGTGCCAGCAGCTTTACTAGCGGACAAGAGACCCAGTACTTC,CASSFTSGQETQYF